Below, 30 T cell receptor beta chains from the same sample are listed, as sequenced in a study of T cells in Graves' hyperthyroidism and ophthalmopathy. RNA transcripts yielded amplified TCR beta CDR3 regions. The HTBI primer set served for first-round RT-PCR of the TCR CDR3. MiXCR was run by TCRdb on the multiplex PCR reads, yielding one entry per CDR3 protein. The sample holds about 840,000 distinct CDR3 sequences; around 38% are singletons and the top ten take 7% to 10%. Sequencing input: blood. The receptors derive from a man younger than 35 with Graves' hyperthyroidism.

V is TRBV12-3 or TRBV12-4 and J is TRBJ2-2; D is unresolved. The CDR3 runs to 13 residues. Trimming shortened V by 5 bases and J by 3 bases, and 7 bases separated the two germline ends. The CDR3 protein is CASSGKYTGELFF. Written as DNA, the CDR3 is TGTGCCAGCAGTGGAAAGTACACCGGGGAGCTGTTTTTT.

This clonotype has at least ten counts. CDR3 sequence: CATSRGALQETQYF. CDR3 DNA: TGTGCCACCAGCAGGGGTGCGCTCCAAGAGACCCAGTACTTC. J is TRBJ2-5 and V is TRBV15, with D unresolved. Between the trimmed V and J ends, which lost 3 bases and 1 base, there was a span of 9 bases. This CDR3 contains 14 residues. Germline-derived CDR1 and CDR2 are LNHNV and YYDKDF (reference sequence).

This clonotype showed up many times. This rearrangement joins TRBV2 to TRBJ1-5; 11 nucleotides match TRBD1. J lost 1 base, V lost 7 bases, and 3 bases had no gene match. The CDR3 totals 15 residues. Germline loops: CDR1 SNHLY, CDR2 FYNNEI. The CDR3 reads CASKGQGASNQPQHF. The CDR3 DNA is TGTGCCAGCAAAGGACAGGGGGCGAGCAATCAGCCCCAGCATTTT.

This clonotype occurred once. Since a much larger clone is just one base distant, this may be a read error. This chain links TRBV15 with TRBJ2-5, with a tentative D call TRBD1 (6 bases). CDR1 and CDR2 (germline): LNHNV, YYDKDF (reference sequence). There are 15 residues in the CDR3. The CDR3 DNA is TGTGCCACCAGCAGAGGCCAGGGGTACCAAGGGACCCAGTACTTC. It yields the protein CATSRGQGYQGTQYF.

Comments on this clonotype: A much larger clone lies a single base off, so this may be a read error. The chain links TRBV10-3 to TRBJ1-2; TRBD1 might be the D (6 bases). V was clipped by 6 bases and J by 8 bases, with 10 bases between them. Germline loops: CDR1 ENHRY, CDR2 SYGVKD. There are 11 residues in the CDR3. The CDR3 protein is CAIRYRDGYTF. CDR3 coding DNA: TGTGCCATCAGATACAGGGACGGCTACACCTTC.

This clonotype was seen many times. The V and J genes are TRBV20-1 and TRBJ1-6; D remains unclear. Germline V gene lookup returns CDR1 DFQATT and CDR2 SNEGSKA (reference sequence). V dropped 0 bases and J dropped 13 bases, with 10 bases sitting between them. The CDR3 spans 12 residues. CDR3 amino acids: CSAREGSWPLHF. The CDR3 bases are TGCAGTGCTAGAGAGGGCTCTTGGCCCCTCCACTTT.

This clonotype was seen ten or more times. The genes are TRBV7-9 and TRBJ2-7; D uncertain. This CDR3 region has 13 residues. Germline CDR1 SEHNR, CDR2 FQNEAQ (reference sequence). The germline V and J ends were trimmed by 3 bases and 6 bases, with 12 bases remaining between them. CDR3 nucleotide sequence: TGTGCCAGCAGCTTTATAGGGCGCGGCGAGCAGTACTTC. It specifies CASSFIGRGEQYF.

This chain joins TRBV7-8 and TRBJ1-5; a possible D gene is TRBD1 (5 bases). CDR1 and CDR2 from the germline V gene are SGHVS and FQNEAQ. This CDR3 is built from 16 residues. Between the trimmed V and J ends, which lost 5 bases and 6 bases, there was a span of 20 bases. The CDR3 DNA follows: TGTGCCAGCAGCCAGGCGGGGGGGGGGGACGGTCAGCCCCAGCATTTT. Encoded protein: CASSQAGGGDGQPQHF.

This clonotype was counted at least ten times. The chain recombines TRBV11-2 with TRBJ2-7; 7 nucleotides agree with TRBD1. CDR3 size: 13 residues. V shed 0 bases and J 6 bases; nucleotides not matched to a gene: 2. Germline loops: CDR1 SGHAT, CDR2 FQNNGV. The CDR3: CASSLERTGEQYF. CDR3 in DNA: TGTGCCAGCAGCTTAGAGCGGACAGGCGAGCAGTACTTC.

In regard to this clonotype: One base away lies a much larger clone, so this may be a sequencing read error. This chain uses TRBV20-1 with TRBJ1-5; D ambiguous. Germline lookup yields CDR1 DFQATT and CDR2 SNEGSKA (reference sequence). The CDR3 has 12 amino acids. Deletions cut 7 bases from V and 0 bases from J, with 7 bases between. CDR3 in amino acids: CSGMVSNQPQHF. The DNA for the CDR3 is TGCAGTGGTATGGTTAGCAATCAGCCCCAGCATTTT.

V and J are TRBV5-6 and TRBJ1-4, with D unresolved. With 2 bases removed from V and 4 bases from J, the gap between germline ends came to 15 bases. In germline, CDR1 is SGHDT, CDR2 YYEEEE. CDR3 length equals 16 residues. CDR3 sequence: CASSLRRPGINEKLFF. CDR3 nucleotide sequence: TGTGCCAGCAGCTTAAGGAGACCCGGAATTAATGAAAAACTGTTTTTT. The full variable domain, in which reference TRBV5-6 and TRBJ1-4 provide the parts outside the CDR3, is DAGVTQSPTHLIKTRGQQVTLRCSPKSGHDTVSWYQQALGQGPQFIFQYYEEEERQRGNFPDRFSGHQFPNYSSELNVNALLLGDSALYLCASSLRRPGINEKLFFGSGTQLSVL.

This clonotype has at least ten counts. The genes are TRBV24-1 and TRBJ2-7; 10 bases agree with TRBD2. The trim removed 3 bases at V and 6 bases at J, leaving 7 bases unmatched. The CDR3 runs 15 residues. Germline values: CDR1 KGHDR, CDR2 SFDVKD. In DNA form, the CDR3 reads TGTGCCACCAGTGATGCTAGCGGGAGTAGAGGCGAGCAGTACTTC. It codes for CATSDASGSRGEQYF.

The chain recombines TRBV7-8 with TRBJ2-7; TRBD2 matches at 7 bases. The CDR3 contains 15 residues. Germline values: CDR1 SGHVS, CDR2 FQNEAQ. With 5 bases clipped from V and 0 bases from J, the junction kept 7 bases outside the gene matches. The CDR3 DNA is TGTGCCAGCAGCCCGGGGGGAGGCAGCTCCTACGAGCAGTACTTC. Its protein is CASSPGGGSSYEQYF.

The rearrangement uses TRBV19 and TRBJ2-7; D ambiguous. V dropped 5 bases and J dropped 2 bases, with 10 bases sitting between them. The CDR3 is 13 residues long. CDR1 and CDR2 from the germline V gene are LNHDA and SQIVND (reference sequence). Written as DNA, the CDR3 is TGTGCCAGTAGTGCTACACCAACCTACGAGCAGTACTTC. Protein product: CASSATPTYEQYF.

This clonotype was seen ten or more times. The CDR3 protein is CASSEQGDTEAFF. The DNA for the CDR3 is TGTGCCAGCAGTGAGCAGGGAGACACTGAAGCTTTCTTT. The chain joins TRBV2 to TRBJ1-1; possibly TRBD1 for D (5 bases). Germline lookup yields CDR1 SNHLY and CDR2 FYNNEI. The CDR3 has 13 amino acids. The ends were cut back, 3 bases at V and 3 bases at J, with 8 bases in the middle.

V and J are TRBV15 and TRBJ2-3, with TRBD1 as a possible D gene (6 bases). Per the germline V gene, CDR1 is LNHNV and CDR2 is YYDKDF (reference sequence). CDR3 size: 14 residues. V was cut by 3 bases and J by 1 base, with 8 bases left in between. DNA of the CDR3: TGTGCCACCAGCAGGGACAGCGGCACAGATACGCAGTATTTT. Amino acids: CATSRDSGTDTQYF.

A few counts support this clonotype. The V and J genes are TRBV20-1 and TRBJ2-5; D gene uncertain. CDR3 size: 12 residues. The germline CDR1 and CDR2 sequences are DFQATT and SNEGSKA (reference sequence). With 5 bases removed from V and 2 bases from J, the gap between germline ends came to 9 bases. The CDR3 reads CSAFDIQETQYF. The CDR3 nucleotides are TGCAGTGCTTTCGACATTCAAGAGACCCAGTACTTC.

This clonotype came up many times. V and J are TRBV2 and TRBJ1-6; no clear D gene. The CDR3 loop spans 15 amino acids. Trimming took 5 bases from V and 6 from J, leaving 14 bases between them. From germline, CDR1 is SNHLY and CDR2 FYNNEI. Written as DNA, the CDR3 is TGTGCCAGCAGTCCCCCGCGGACTGTTAATTCACCCCTCCACTTT. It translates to CASSPPRTVNSPLHF.

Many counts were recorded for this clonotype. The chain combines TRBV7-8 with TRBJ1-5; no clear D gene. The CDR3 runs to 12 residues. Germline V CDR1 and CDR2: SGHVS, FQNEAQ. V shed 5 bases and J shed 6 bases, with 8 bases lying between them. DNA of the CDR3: TGTGCCAGCAGCCGCCCAAGTCAGCCCCAGCATTTT. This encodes CASSRPSQPQHF.

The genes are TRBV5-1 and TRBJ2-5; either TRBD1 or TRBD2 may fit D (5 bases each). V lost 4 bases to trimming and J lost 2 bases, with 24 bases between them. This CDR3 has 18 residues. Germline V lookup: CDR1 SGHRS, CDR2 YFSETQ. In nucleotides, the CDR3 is TGCGCCAGCAGCACTCTGGGACCGGCTAGCCCCCAACAAGAGACCCAGTACTTC. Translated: CASSTLGPASPQQETQYF.

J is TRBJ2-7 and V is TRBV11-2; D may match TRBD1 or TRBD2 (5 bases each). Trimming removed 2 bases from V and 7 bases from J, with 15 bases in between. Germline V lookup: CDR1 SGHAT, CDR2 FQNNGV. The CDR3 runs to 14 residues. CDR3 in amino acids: CASSLRGWGFEQYF. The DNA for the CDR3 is TGTGCCAGCAGCTTACGGGGCTGGGGTTTTGAGCAGTACTTC.

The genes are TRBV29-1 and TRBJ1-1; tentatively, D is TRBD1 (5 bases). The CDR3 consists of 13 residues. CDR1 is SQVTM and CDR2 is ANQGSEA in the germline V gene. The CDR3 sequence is CTGWGGEDTEAFF. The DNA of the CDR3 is TGCACCGGATGGGGGGGTGAGGACACTGAAGCTTTCTTT.

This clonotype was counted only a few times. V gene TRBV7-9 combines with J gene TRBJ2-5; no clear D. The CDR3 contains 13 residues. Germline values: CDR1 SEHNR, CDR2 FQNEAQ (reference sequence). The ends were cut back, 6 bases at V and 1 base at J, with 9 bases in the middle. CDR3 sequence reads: CASSSWGQETQYF. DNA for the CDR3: TGTGCCAGCAGTTCCTGGGGCCAAGAGACCCAGTACTTC.

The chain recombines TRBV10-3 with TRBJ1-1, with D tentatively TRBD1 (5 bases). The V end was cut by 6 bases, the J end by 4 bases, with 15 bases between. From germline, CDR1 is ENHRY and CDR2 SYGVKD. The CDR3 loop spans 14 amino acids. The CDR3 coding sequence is TGTGCCATCAGAGCGGGAATGGGGGGCACTGAAGCTTTCTTT. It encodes CAIRAGMGGTEAFF.

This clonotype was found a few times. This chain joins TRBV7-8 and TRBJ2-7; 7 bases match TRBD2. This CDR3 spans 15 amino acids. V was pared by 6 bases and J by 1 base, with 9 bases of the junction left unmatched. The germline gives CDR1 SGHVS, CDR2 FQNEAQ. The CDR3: CASRAPGGLSYEQYF. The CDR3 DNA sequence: TGTGCCAGCAGAGCCCCGGGAGGCCTGTCCTACGAGCAGTACTTC.

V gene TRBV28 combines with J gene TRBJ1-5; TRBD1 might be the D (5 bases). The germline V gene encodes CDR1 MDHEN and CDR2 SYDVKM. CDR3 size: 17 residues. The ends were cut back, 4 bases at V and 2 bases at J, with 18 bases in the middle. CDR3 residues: CASSSPVSDRGNQPQHF. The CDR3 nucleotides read TGTGCCAGCAGTTCCCCCGTATCAGACAGAGGCAATCAGCCCCAGCATTTT.

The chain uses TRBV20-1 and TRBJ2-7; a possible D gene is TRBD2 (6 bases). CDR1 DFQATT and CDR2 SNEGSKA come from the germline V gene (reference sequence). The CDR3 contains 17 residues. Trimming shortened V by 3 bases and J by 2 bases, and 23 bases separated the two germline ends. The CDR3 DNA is TGCAGTGCTAGTACGGGTCCTAGCGCCCGGTTGGCCTACGAGCAGTACTTC. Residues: CSASTGPSARLAYEQYF.

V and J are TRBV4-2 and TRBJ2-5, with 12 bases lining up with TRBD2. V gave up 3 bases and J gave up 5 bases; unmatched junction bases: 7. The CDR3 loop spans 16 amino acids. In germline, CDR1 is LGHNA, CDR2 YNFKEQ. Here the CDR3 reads CASSQAWGTSGETQYF. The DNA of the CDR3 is TGTGCCAGCAGCCAGGCCTGGGGGACTAGCGGGGAGACCCAGTACTTC.

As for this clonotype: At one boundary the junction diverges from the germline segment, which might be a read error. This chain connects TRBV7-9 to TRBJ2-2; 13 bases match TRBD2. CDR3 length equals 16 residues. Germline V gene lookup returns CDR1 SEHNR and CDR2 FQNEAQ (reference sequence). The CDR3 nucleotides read TGTGCCACCCTGTGGGGACTAGCGGGACGCACCGGGGAGCTGCTTTTT. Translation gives CATLWGLAGRTGELLF. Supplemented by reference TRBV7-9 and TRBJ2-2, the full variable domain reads DTGVSQNPRHKITKRGQNVTFRCDPISEHNRLYWYRQTLGQGPEFLTYFQNEAQLEKSRLLSDRFSAERPKGSFSTLEIQRTEQGDSAMYLCATLWGLAGRTGELLFGEGSRLTVL.

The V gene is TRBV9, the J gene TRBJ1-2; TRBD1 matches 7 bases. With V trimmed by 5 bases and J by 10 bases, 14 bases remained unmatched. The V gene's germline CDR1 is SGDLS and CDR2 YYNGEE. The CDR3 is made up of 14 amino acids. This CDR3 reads CASSLVGGGDAYTF. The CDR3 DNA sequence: TGTGCCAGCAGTTTGGTTGGAGGGGGCGATGCCTACACCTTC.